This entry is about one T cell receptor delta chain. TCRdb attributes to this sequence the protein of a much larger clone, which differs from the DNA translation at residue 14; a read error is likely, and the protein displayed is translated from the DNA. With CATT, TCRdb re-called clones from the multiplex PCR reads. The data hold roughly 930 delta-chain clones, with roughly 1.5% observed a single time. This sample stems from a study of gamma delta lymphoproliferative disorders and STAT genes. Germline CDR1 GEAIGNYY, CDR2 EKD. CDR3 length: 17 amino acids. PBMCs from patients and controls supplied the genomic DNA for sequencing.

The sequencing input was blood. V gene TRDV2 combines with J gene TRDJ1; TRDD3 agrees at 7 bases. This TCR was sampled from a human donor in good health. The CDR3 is CACDGPGDDFFADNLIF. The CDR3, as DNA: TGTGCCTGTGACGGCCCGGGGGATGATTTTTTCGCCGATAATCTCATCTTT.